This T cell receptor beta chain was found in a study of cytomegalovirus exposure and HLA in healthy donors. Trimming removed 3 bases from V and 5 bases from J, with 10 bases in between. The CDR3 is 13 residues long. Germline loops: CDR1 MDHEN, CDR2 SYDVKM. This clone showed up just a few times. Its specificity is unknown. The identical CDR3 is also encoded by other nucleotide sequences in the sample. PCR was performed using 60 Vbeta and 13 Jbeta primers. Clones were sequenced by immunoSEQ multiplex PCR, and TCRdb holds only the in-frame ones, with some missing. Among some 150,000 clones listed, roughly four fifths were seen once. General study points: Evidence from a later analysis indicated that most CMV-associated TCR beta chains looked HLA-restricted. In vitro, three CMV-associated chains proved specific for CMV antigens. An analysis done earlier found most TCR beta V segments productive about 87% or about 30% of the time.

Sequencing used PBMCs. The chain links TRBV28 to TRBJ1-1; D possibly corresponds to TRBD1 (5 bases). The clonotype was recovered from a man aged 18 to 30 in good health and CMV-seropositive. The CDR3 DNA follows: TGTGCCAGCAGTTTGCAGGGAGGGACTGAAGCTTTCTTT. Encoded protein: CASSLQGGTEAFF.